This T cell receptor (beta chain) was recorded in a study of blood T cell repertoires in COVID-19. Generated by immunoSEQ multiplex PCR, the TCRdb table keeps only in-frame clones and is missing some. This sample has more than 200,000 clones, with under 90% found just once. Germline values: CDR1 MDHEN, CDR2 SYDVKM. This CDR3 is built from 15 residues. Germline trimming cut 5 bases from V and 0 bases from J; bases unmatched to any gene: 3. The rearrangement links TRBV28 to TRBJ2-1, with 8 bases aligning to TRBD2. The source material was peripheral blood. This TCR was recovered from an elderly man with acute or convalescent COVID-19. CDR3 amino acids: CASSALAVSYNEQFF. DNA of the CDR3: TGTGCCAGCAGTGCACTAGCGGTCTCCTACAATGAGCAGTTCTTC.